This T cell receptor (beta chain) derives from a study of blood T cell repertoires in COVID-19. Study as a whole: Resolution of symptoms, clearance, or two negative PCRs was present in recovered Cohort 3 donors. From the United States, Italy and Spain came samples of acute and convalescent COVID-19.

CDR1 and CDR2 (germline): GTSNPN, SVGIG (reference sequence). Deletions cut 3 bases from V and 1 base from J, with 6 bases between. The CDR3 is made up of 13 amino acids. Original processing methods: Cell counts per sample came from amplifying reference gene primers. Only in-frame clones appear in the TCRdb table, and some are missing; sequencing was by immunoSEQ multiplex PCR. V and J calls and clone size are as listed in that table; D and trimming were resolved from the DNA. This table has approximately 240,000 clones, 86% appearing once. Study members were between roughly 18 and 90 years old and lived in 24 US regions.

The sequence was collected from a woman in her forties or fifties in a cohort exposed to, infected with or recovered from COVID-19 (not recorded which). Sequenced input: PBMCs or T cells enriched from blood (not recorded which). The chain is built from TRBV30 and TRBJ2-2; D uncertain. The DNA for the CDR3 is TGTGCCTGGAGCGGTCAGAACACCGGGGAGCTGTTTTTT. This gives the protein CAWSGQNTGELFF.